This paragraph covers one TCR beta chain sequence. The antigen this receptor binds is unknown. Qualities for individual bases were not recorded, and no much larger clone is one base off. Collaborating institutions collected whole blood in K2EDTA tubes following their own protocols. For TCRbeta analysis, collaborators shipped samples in one of three forms: frozen whole blood, isolated PBMCs, or DNA extracted from either of those sample types. The data were taken from a study of blood T cell repertoires in COVID-19 (dated by TCRdb to about 2020). With regard to the full study: The collaborator samples originated in the United States, Italy and Spain and spanned the acute and convalescent phases of COVID-19. The prospective study material was composed of cDNA or gDNA derived from T cells, B-cell-depleted T cells, or PBMCs. The dataset comprised deeply sampled blood TCRbeta repertoires from subjects exposed to, actively infected with, or recovered from COVID-19. The repertoires were released in a freely available public database intended as a resource for research on the immune response to SARS-CoV-2. The samples were drawn from the first 160 participants of the ongoing ImmuneRACE study and from 950 to 1,500 subjects provided by 6 global collaborators. A de-identified subject ID, COVID-19 status, age in years and sex were almost always included in the sample metadata. Where available, HLA class I and class II types were taken from metadata supplied by the sample provider and were not determined by assay-based typing.

Paper-wide results and their limitations: The amount of clinical and demographic metadata varied by source and participant and was provided uncurated.

The immunoSEQ Assay, a bias-controlled multiplex PCR, was used to amplify TCRbeta CDR3 regions from genomic DNA. The paper's data handling went like this. The number of nucleated cells in each sample was estimated from the amplification of reference gene primers within the assay. Sequence reads were collapsed and filtered to measure the absolute abundance of every unique TCRbeta CDR3 rearrangement. For each sample, productive Simpson clonality was calculated as the square root of Simpson's diversity index across productive rearrangements. TCRdb stores this immuneACCESS table with in-frame sequences only. Part of the clones is absent; in the studies checked, under half of the shortfall reflects unresolved V genes, and no reason is known for the rest. V, J and clone size reflect that table, while D and trimming were determined from the DNA. This sample comprises about 210,000 clones, about 86% of them detected only once. Roughly 2.9% of the sample is held by the ten biggest clonotypes.

Sequenced material: peripheral blood. This TCR was sampled from a man between 45 and 60 years old with active or convalescent COVID-19.

The CDR3 protein: CASSEGLSEGAFF. The nucleotide sequence is given as TGTGCCAGCAGTGAAGGGCTCTCGGAGGGAGCTTTCTTT. This receptor chain uses TRBV25-1 and TRBJ1-1; the D segment cannot be called with confidence. CDR1 and CDR2 are drawn from the germline V gene: MGHDK, SYGVNS. A distance of 14 bases separates the germline ends of V and J, which lose 2 bases and 10 bases respectively. Including the terminal cysteine and phenylalanine, the CDR3 comprises 13 residues. CDR3 DNA only is kept here, 39 bases in frame from base 1.